A selection of T cell receptor beta chains follows, all from one sample in a study of response to subunit inactivated influenza vaccine. TCRdb re-called the RT-PCR reads through MiXCR, storing one row per CDR3 protein. This repertoire shows under 950,000 distinct CDR3 sequences, approximately 22% found once; its top ten account for around 9.6%. The starting material was PBMCs from blood, obtained approximately 5 days after vaccination. These receptors were collected from a man between 50 and 59 years old who received an inactivated influenza vaccine. Both conserved end residues are part of each CDR3. The order of the fields is V gene, J gene, D gene, clone size, CDR3 DNA, CDR3 protein. D genes are given only for firm matches. The size field is filled for only some rows; it gives once, few, many or a size class.

v_call: TRBV15
j_call: TRBJ2-7
d_call: .
clone_size: .
cdr3_nt: TGTGCCACCAGCAGAGAAGGATTTAGTGAGAGGCAGCACTTC
cdr3_aa: CATSREGFSERQHF

v_call: TRBV2
j_call: TRBJ1-4
d_call: .
clone_size: .
cdr3_nt: TGTGCCAGCAAGGGGCGGGAAGAAAAACTGTTTTTT
cdr3_aa: CASKGREEKLFF

v_call: TRBV19
j_call: TRBJ2-5
d_call: .
clone_size: .
cdr3_nt: TGTGCCAGTAGTATTTACTCAAACGTCGGGACCCAGTACTTC
cdr3_aa: CASSIYSNVGTQYF

v_call: TRBV15
j_call: TRBJ1-2
d_call: TRBD1
clone_size: .
cdr3_nt: TGTGCCACCAGTGCCGGACAGGGGACCTATGGCTACACCTTC
cdr3_aa: CATSAGQGTYGYTF

v_call: TRBV7-2
j_call: TRBJ2-1
d_call: .
clone_size: few
cdr3_nt: TGTGCCAGCAGCTTAGACACCTACTCCTACAATGAGCAGTTCTTC
cdr3_aa: CASSLDTYSYNEQFF

v_call: TRBV12-3/TRBV12-4
j_call: TRBJ1-4
d_call: .
clone_size: few
cdr3_nt: TGTGCCAGCAGTTTCTCTGGAAAACTGTTTTTT
cdr3_aa: CASSFSGKLFF

v_call: TRBV7-8
j_call: TRBJ2-1
d_call: TRBD2
clone_size: few
cdr3_nt: TGTGCCAGCAGCTTAGATCCGGGACTAGCGGGGTACAATGAGCAGTTCTTC
cdr3_aa: CASSLDPGLAGYNEQFF

v_call: TRBV4-2
j_call: TRBJ1-6
d_call: .
clone_size: .
cdr3_nt: TGTGCCAGCAGCCAAGAGTACGGGAGGAGTAATTCACCCCTCCACTTT
cdr3_aa: CASSQEYGRSNSPLHF

v_call: TRBV4-2
j_call: TRBJ2-1
d_call: .
clone_size: .
cdr3_nt: TGTGCCAGCTCCCCCCCGGGACAAGACTACAATGAGCAGTTCTTC
cdr3_aa: CASSPPGQDYNEQFF

v_call: TRBV27
j_call: TRBJ2-1
d_call: .
clone_size: many
cdr3_nt: TGTGCCAGCAGTTTACAGGGTTATTTTGCTAATGAGCAGTTCTTC
cdr3_aa: CASSLQGYFANEQFF

v_call: TRBV7-9
j_call: TRBJ2-7
d_call: .
clone_size: .
cdr3_nt: TGTGCCAGCAGCTTAGGAGGGGCCAGGGCCTACGAGCAGTACTTC
cdr3_aa: CASSLGGARAYEQYF

v_call: TRBV6-1
j_call: TRBJ1-2
d_call: .
clone_size: .
cdr3_nt: TGTGCCAGCAGTGAAATAATCGGAGGGGGCTACACCTTC
cdr3_aa: CASSEIIGGGYTF

v_call: TRBV28
j_call: TRBJ1-2
d_call: .
clone_size: few
cdr3_nt: TGTGCCAGCAGTACGATAGGGTCTAACAGTGGCTACACCTTC
cdr3_aa: CASSTIGSNSGYTF

v_call: TRBV7-2
j_call: TRBJ2-7
d_call: TRBD2
clone_size: few
cdr3_nt: TGTGCCAGCAGCATAATGTTAGCGGGGACACTTCCCTACGAGCAGTACTTC
cdr3_aa: CASSIMLAGTLPYEQYF

v_call: TRBV27
j_call: TRBJ1-2
d_call: .
clone_size: .
cdr3_nt: TGTGCCAGCACCCGGGTGGGATCTCCCTATGGCTACACCTTC
cdr3_aa: CASTRVGSPYGYTF

v_call: TRBV6-1
j_call: TRBJ2-1
d_call: .
clone_size: .
cdr3_nt: TGTGCCAGCGGCCCAGGACAGATCAATGAGCAGTTCTTC
cdr3_aa: CASGPGQINEQFF

v_call: TRBV3-1
j_call: TRBJ2-7
d_call: TRBD2
clone_size: few
cdr3_nt: TGTGCCAGCAGCCAAGTCCGAAGCGGGGGGACGAACGAGCAGTACTTC
cdr3_aa: CASSQVRSGGTNEQYF

v_call: TRBV5-1
j_call: TRBJ2-6
d_call: TRBD1
clone_size: few
cdr3_nt: TGCGCCAGCAGCCGAACGACAGGGGGCTTCTCTGGGGCCAACGTCCTGACTTTC
cdr3_aa: CASSRTTGGFSGANVLTF

v_call: TRBV27
j_call: TRBJ2-5
d_call: TRBD2
clone_size: few
cdr3_nt: TGTGCCAGCAGCGCCCTGGGACTAGCCGGGACCCAGTACTTC
cdr3_aa: CASSALGLAGTQYF